The subject of this entry is one TCR beta chain. As yet, its antigen is unknown. TCRdb keeps only in-frame clones here, not all; method: immunoSEQ multiplex PCR. In the table there are roughly 45,000 clones, 65% to 70% of which are singletons. The data derive from a study of cytotoxic CD8 clonotypes in ibrutinib-treated CLL. Overall study: Mean yields were about 260,000 productive templates and around 98,000 productive rearrangements per sample. Overall study findings and caveats: Patients showed higher baseline clonality than age-matched healthy donors, and it tracked circulating CD8+ T-cell counts. Upon ibrutinib response clonality rose, and upon progression it fell back toward baseline.

The sequence was collected from a human donor with chronic lymphocytic leukemia. This specimen was PBMCs, taken after 24 months of ibrutinib treatment.

The CDR3 DNA sequence: TGCGCCAGCAGCCAAAATTTGCGGTTCTCCTACGAGCAGTACTTC. Its translation: CASSQNLRFSYEQYF. V and J are TRBV4-1 and TRBJ2-7; D call uncertain. The germline gives CDR1 MGHRA, CDR2 YSYEKL. The CDR3 is 15 residues long. Trimming took off 2 bases at V and 0 bases at J, with 11 bases between the two ends.